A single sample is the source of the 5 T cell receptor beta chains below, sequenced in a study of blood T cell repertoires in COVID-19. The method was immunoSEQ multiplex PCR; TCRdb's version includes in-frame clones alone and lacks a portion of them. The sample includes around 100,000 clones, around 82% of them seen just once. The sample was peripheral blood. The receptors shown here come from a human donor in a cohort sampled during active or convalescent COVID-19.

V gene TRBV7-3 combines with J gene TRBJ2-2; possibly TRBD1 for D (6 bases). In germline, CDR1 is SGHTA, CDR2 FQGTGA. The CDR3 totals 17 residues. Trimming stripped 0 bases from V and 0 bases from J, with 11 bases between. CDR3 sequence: CASSLTTWTANTGELFF. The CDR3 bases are TGTGCCAGCAGCTTAACGACATGGACAGCGAACACCGGGGAGCTGTTTTTT.

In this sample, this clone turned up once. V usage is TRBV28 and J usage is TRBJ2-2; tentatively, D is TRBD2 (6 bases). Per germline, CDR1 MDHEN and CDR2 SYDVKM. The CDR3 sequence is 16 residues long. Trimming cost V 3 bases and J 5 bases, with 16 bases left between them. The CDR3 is CASSFWGDRGTGELFF. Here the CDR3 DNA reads TGTGCCAGCAGTTTCTGGGGGGATCGAGGGACCGGGGAGCTGTTTTTT. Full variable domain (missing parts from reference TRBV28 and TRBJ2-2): DVKVTQSSRYLVKRTGEKVFLECVQDMDHENMFWYRQDPGLGLRLIYFSYDVKMKEKGDIPEGYSVSREKKERFSLILESASTNQTSMYLCASSFWGDRGTGELFFGEGSRLTVL.

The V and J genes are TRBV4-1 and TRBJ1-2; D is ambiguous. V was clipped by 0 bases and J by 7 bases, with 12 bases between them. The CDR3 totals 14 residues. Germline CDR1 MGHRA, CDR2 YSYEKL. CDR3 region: CASSQDLQAGGYTF. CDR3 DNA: TGCGCCAGCAGCCAAGATCTGCAGGCGGGTGGCTACACCTTC.

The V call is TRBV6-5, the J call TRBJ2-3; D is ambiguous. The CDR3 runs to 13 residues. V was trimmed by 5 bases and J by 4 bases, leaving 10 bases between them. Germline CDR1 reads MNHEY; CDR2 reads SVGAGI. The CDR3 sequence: CASSRTLADTQYF. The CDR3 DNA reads TGTGCCAGCAGTCGCACTCTGGCAGATACGCAGTATTTT.

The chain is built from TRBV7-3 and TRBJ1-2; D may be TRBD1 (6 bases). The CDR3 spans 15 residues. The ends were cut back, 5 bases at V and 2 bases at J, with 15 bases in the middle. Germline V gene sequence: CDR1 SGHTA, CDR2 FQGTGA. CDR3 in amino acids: CASSPGGGLNYGYTF. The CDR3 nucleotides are TGTGCCAGCAGCCCGGGAGGGGGATTAAACTATGGCTACACCTTC.